A single T cell receptor beta chain is shown here with its context. The CDR3 sequence is 17 residues long. This sample is drawn from a study of response to subunit inactivated influenza vaccine. MiXCR, applied by TCRdb to the RT-PCR reads, yields one record per CDR3 protein. The top ten clones hold approximately 10% of a sample with roughly 620,000 distinct CDR3 sequences, around 10% of them seen once. These data also featured in a second study, about T cells expressing NK-cell markers. According to that study: A 5'RACE template switching approach incorporating UMIs was used to make TCR beta cDNA.

This TCR was sampled from a man in his fifties who received an inactivated influenza vaccine. Sequenced here: PBMCs from blood, sampled on the day of vaccination. The rearrangement uses TRBV21-1 and TRBJ1-6; the D call of TRBD1 is as the table states it, not checked on the DNA. TRBV21-1 is tagged as a pseudogene. CDR3 coding DNA: TGTGCCAGCAGCAAATATCAGGCGCCACTTCGTAATTCACCCCTCCACTTT. Protein sequence: CASSKYQAPLRNSPLHF.